Shown below are 13 T cell receptor beta chains from a single sample sequenced in a study of high-grade serous ovarian cancer treatment subgroups. Produced via immunoSEQ multiplex PCR; TCRdb's table is partial and in-frame only. Here the sample spans 4,500 or so clones, approximately 80% being singletons. Tumor samples were taken before definitive surgery or chemotherapy. Sequencing was done on a sample of tumor tissue. The receptors come from a human donor with high-grade serous ovarian cancer.

The CDR3 DNA sequence: TGCAGCGTTGTAGGTCTGACCCGTCTTTCAGATACGCAGTATTTT. Translation gives CSVVGLTRLSDTQYF. This sequence joins TRBV29-1 and TRBJ2-3, with D hard to call. Trimming pared 4 bases from V and 4 bases from J, leaving 18 bases between. This CDR3 has 15 residues. Germline-derived CDR1 and CDR2 are SQVTM and ANQGSEA.

V and J are TRBV5-6 and TRBJ1-2; 9 bases line up with TRBD1. The germline gives CDR1 SGHDT, CDR2 YYEEEE. The CDR3 runs to 12 residues. Trimming cost V 5 bases and J 8 bases; bases outside gene matches: 4. CDR3 bases: TGTGCCAGCAGATGGGACAGGGACGGCTACACCTTC. The encoded protein is CASRWDRDGYTF.

The V and J genes are TRBV6-5 and TRBJ1-5, with 8 bases fitting TRBD1. The CDR3 runs 14 residues. Unmatched junction bases numbered 5, after V lost 6 bases and J lost 4 bases. Germline CDR1 is MNHEY and CDR2 is SVGAGI. For the CDR3, the DNA is TGTGCCAGCAGGCAGACAGGGGAGAATCAGCCCCAGCATTTT. Translated: CASRQTGENQPQHF.

This chain uses TRBV7-2 with TRBJ2-7; a weak D match, TRBD2 (5 bases). This CDR3 comprises 12 residues. The germline gives CDR1 SGHTA, CDR2 FQGNSA. Between the trimmed V and J ends, which lost 0 bases and 6 bases, there was a span of 6 bases. The CDR3 nucleotides are TGTGCCAGCAGCTTAGCGGCGGGCGAGCAGTACTTC. This translates into CASSLAAGEQYF. Full variable domain (remainder filled in from reference TRBV7-2 and TRBJ2-7): GAGVSQSPSNKVTEKGKDVELRCDPISGHTALYWYRQSLGQGLEFLIYFQGNSAPDKSGLPSDRFSAERTGGSVSTLTIQRTQQEDSAVYLCASSLAAGEQYFGPGTRLTVT.

This sequence joins TRBV19 and TRBJ2-5; the D gene is possibly TRBD2 (6 bases). There are 13 residues in the CDR3. Germline V CDR1 and CDR2: LNHDA, SQIVND (reference sequence). V was shortened by 3 bases and J by 7 bases, with 12 bases between the two germline ends. CDR3 in DNA: TGTGCCAGTAGTATGGAGCGGGTAGGGACCCAGTACTTC. It specifies CASSMERVGTQYF.

The chain combines TRBV15 with TRBJ1-4, with a tentative D call TRBD1 (6 bases). CDR1 LNHNV and CDR2 YYDKDF come from the germline V gene (reference sequence). V shed 0 bases and J shed 6 bases, with 8 bases lying between them. The CDR3 runs to 14 residues. The CDR3 DNA follows: TGTGCCACCAGCAGAGAGACAGGAGATGAAAAACTGTTTTTT. This translates into CATSRETGDEKLFF. Using reference TRBV15 and TRBJ1-4 for the parts outside the CDR3, the full variable domain is DAMVIQNPRYQVTQFGKPVTLSCSQTLNHNVMYWYQQKSSQAPKLLFHYYDKDFNNEADTPDNFQSRRPNTSFCFLDIRSPGLGDTAMYLCATSRETGDEKLFFGSGTQLSVL.

The chain carries TRBV18 and TRBJ2-5; 7 bases are shared with TRBD1. The trim removed 3 bases at V and 2 bases at J, leaving 3 bases unmatched. This CDR3 contains 14 residues. CDR1 is KGHSH and CDR2 is LQKENI in the germline V gene. The CDR3 reads CASSPNRGQETQYF. For the CDR3, the DNA is TGTGCCAGCTCACCGAACAGGGGACAAGAGACCCAGTACTTC.

The rearrangement links TRBV5-3 to TRBJ1-4, with D perhaps TRBD1 (5 bases). TRBV5-3 has ORF status, its function being uncertain. Trimming cost V 3 bases and J 5 bases, with 17 bases left between them. The CDR3 sequence is 16 residues long. The CDR3 DNA reads TGTGCCAGAAGCTACACCCGACAGACGATAAATGAAAAACTGTTTTTT. This gives the protein CARSYTRQTINEKLFF.

With respect to this clone: Other nucleotide sequences in the sample specify the same CDR3. The V gene is TRBV1, the J gene TRBJ2-3; the table assigns TRBD2, which was not confirmed against the DNA. TRBV1 is recorded as a pseudogene. The CDR3 has 16 residues. The CDR3 is CTSSPGGAGGPDTQYF. In nucleotides, the CDR3 is TGCACCAGCAGCCCGGGGGGAGCGGGGGGGCCAGATACGCAGTATTTT.

V is TRBV6-5 and J is TRBJ1-2; D may be TRBD1 (6 bases). CDR1 is MNHEY, CDR2 SVGAGI, per germline. The germline V and J ends were trimmed by 5 bases and 2 bases, with 9 bases remaining between them. This CDR3 is 13 amino acids long. The DNA of the CDR3 is TGTGCCAGCAGTCTTACAGGGAACTATGGCTACACCTTC. This codes for CASSLTGNYGYTF.

The chain is built from TRBV7-2 and TRBJ2-5; D tentatively fits TRBD1 or TRBD2 (6 bases each). This CDR3 is 16 amino acids long. Trimming cost V 3 bases and J 3 bases, with 17 bases left between them. Germline CDR1 reads SGHTA; CDR2 reads FQGNSA. DNA for the CDR3: TGTGCCAGCAGCTTTATGTACGAGGGGGGAAAAGAGACCCAGTACTTC. Translation: CASSFMYEGGKETQYF.

The V call is TRBV14, the J call TRBJ2-5; 7 bases map to TRBD1. Looked up from germline, CDR1 is SGHDN and CDR2 is FVKESK. After removal of 1 base from V and 2 bases from J, the junction contained 7 bases not matched to a gene. CDR3 length: 16 amino acids. The CDR3 region is CASSQAPGTAQETQYF. The CDR3 DNA reads as TGTGCCAGCAGCCAAGCCCCCGGGACAGCTCAAGAGACCCAGTACTTC.

The rearrangement links TRBV6-5 to TRBJ2-5; 7 bases map to TRBD2. J gave up 5 bases and V 5 bases, and 5 bases lay outside the gene matches. The germline CDR1 and CDR2 sequences are MNHEY and SVGAGI. The CDR3 is made up of 13 amino acids. The CDR3 DNA reads as TGTGCCAGCAGTAACTGGGGGGGGGAGACCCAGTACTTC. Encoded protein: CASSNWGGETQYF.